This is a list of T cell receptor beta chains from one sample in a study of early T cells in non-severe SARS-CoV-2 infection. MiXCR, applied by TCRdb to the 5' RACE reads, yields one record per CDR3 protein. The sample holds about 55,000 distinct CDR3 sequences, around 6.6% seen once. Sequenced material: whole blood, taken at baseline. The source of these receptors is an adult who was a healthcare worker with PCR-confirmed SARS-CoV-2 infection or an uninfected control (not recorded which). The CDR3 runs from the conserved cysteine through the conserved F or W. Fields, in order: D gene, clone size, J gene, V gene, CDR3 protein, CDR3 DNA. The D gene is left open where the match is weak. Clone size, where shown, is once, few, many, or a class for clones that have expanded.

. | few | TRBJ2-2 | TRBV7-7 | CASSIGRLSGELFF | TGTGCCAGCAGCATCGGACGGCTGTCCGGGGAGCTGTTTTTT
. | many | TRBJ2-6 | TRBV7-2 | CASSFLGAGANVLTF | TGTGCCAGCAGCTTTTTAGGCGCTGGGGCCAACGTCCTGACTTTC
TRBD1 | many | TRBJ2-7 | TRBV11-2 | CASSGGTGENEQYF | TGTGCCAGCAGCGGCGGGACAGGGGAAAACGAGCAGTACTTC
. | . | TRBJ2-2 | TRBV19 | CASSIDRRYVITGELFF | TGTGCCAGTAGTATAGATCGTCGGTATGTGATCACCGGGGAGCTGTTTTTT
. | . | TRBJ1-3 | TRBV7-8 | CASSSDSSGNTIYF | TGTGCCAGCAGCTCCGACAGCTCTGGAAACACCATATATTTT
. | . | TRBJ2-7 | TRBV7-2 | CASSLGSYGRPYEQYF | TGTGCCAGCAGCTTAGGGTCATATGGGCGTCCCTACGAGCAGTACTTC
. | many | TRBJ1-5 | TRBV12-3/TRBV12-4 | CASSKQGSASNQPQHF | TGTGCCAGCAGTAAGCAGGGATCCGCGAGCAATCAGCCCCAGCATTTT
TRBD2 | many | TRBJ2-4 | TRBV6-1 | CASTSGGNIQYF | TGTGCCAGCACTAGCGGGGGAAACATTCAGTACTTC
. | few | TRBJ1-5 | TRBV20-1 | CSAQNRADQPQHF | TGCAGTGCCCAAAATCGAGCGGACCAGCCCCAGCATTTT
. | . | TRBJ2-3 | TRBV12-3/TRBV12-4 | CASSLYLYTDTQYF | TGTGCCAGCAGTTTGTACCTATACACAGATACGCAGTATTTT
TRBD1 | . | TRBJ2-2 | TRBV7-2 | CASSFRQGDTGELFF | TGTGCCAGCAGCTTCCGACAGGGAGACACCGGGGAGCTGTTTTTT
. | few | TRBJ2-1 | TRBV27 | CASSFVSGWVSYNEQFF | TGTGCCAGCAGTTTTGTGTCGGGGTGGGTATCCTACAATGAGCAGTTCTTC
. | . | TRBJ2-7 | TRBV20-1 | CSARDLQYVKVYEQYF | TGCAGTGCTAGAGATCTACAGTATGTTAAGGTGTACGAGCAGTACTTC
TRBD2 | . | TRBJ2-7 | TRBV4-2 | CASSPRASGLNEQYF | TGTGCCAGCAGCCCTCGGGCTAGCGGCCTGAACGAGCAGTACTTC
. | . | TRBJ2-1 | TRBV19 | CASSPGPPLLYNEQFF | TGTGCCAGTAGTCCGGGGCCCCCTTTACTCTACAATGAGCAGTTCTTC
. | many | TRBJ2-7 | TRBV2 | CASSGSEGFEQYF | TGTGCCAGCAGCGGTTCCGAAGGGTTCGAGCAGTACTTC
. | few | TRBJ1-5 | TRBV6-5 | CASRGGVHQPQHF | TGTGCCAGCAGGGGCGGGGTACATCAGCCCCAGCATTTT
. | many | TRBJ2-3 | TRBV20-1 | CSARASTDTQYF | TGCAGTGCTAGAGCTAGCACAGATACGCAGTATTTT
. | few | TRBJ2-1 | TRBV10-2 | CASSPGLNNEQFF | TGCGCCAGCAGCCCTGGACTGAACAATGAGCAGTTCTTC
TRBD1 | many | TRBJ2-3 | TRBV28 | CASSSPGGGQGDTQYF | TGTGCCAGCAGTTCGCCTGGGGGCGGACAGGGAGATACGCAGTATTTT
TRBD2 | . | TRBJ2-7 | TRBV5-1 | CASSASGGGAYEQYF | TGCGCCAGCAGCGCTAGCGGGGGAGGAGCCTACGAGCAGTACTTC
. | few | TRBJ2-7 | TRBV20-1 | CSASDLFSYEQYF | TGCAGTGCTAGTGACCTTTTCTCCTACGAGCAGTACTTC
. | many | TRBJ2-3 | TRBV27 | CASSLSGSTDTQYF | TGTGCCAGCAGTTTATCAGGCAGCACAGATACGCAGTATTTT
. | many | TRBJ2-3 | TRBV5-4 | CASSLADETDTQYF | TGTGCCAGCAGTCTGGCAGATGAAACAGATACGCAGTATTTT
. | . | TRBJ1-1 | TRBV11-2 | CASSLALVGAFF | TGTGCCAGCAGCTTAGCCCTCGTGGGGGCTTTCTTT
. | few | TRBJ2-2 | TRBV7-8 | CASSLRRDSRNTGELFF | TGTGCCAGCAGCTTACGGCGGGATTCCCGGAACACCGGGGAGCTGTTTTTT
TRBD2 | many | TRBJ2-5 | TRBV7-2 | CASSPRSGQETQYF | TGTGCCAGCAGCCCGCGTAGCGGGCAAGAGACCCAGTACTTC
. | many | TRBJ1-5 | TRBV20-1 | CSARDNNQPQHF | TGCAGTGCTAGAGATAACAATCAGCCCCAGCATTTT
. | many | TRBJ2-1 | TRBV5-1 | CASSGGWVYNEQFF | TGCGCCAGCAGCGGGGGCTGGGTCTACAATGAGCAGTTCTTC
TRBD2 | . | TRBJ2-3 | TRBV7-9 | CASTRLAGTDTQYF | TGTGCCAGCACACGACTAGCGGGAACAGATACGCAGTATTTT
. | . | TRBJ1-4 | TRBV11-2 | CASSRAGAELFF | TGTGCCAGCAGCCGTGCAGGGGCAGAACTGTTTTTT
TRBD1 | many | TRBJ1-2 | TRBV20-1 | CSASPKTGDGYTF | TGCAGTGCTAGTCCCAAGACAGGGGATGGCTACACCTTC
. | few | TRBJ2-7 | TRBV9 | CASSVGGLGEQYF | TGTGCCAGCAGCGTAGGCGGCTTGGGGGAGCAGTACTTC
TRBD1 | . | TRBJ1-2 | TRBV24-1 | CATSADREEDYGYTF | TGTGCCACCAGTGCCGACAGGGAGGAAGACTATGGCTACACCTTC
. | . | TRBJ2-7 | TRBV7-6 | CASSPTGPFPYEQYF | TGTGCCAGCAGCCCCACCGGGCCGTTCCCATACGAGCAGTACTTC